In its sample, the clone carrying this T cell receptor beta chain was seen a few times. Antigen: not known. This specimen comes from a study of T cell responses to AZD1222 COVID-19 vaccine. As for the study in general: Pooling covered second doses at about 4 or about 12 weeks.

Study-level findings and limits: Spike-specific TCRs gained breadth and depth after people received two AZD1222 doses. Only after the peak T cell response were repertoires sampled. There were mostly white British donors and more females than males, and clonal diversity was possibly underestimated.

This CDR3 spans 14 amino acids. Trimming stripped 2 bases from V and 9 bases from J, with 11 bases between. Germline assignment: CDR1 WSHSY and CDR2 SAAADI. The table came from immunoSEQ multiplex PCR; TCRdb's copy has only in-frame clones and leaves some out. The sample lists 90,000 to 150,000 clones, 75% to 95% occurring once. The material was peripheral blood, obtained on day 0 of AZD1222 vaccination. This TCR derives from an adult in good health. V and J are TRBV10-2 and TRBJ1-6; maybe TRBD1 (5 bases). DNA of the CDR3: TGCGCCAGCAGTGAGGCGGGGCATACTTCACCCCTCCACTTT. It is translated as CASSEAGHTSPLHF.